This is a list of T cell receptor beta chains from one sample in a study of CD8 T cells in Susac syndrome. TCRdb re-analysed the immunoSEQ multiplex PCR reads in MiXCR, keeping a single row per CDR3 protein. The sample has roughly 200,000 distinct CDR3 sequences, about 95% seen once. The specimen sequenced was CD4+ T cells from PBMCs. These receptors were collected from a human donor with multiple sclerosis. Each CDR3 is given with its conserved first and last residue. A D gene is named only where the DNA matches it firmly. The listing skips clone size in some rows; elsewhere it reads once, few, many or a size class.

>TRBD1|TRBJ1-6|once|TRBV19
TGTGCCACTCAGGGACAGGGAAATTCACCCCTCCACTTT
CATQGQGNSPLHF
>TRBD1|TRBJ1-5|NA|TRBV20-1
TGCAGTGCGGGCGGGACAGAGAGACATCAGCCCCAGCATTTT
CSAGGTERHQPQHF
>NA|TRBJ1-1|NA|TRBV19
TGTGCCAGTAGTATAGTTGGGAACGCTGAAGCTTTCTTT
CASSIVGNAEAFF
>NA|TRBJ1-1|NA|TRBV3-1
TGTGCCAGCAAGGTACAGGCTGGGGGCACTGAAGCTTTCTTT
CASKVQAGGTEAFF
>TRBD1|TRBJ1-2|NA|TRBV9
TGTGCCAGCAGCGTACGGGACAGGGAGCTAGGCTACACCTTC
CASSVRDRELGYTF
>NA|TRBJ1-2|once|TRBV6-6
TGTGCCAGCAGGCTACAGTCGTATGGCTACACCTTC
CASRLQSYGYTF
>NA|TRBJ2-1|once|TRBV9
TGTGCCAGCAGCGTGGAACCGACCTACAATGAGCAGTTCTTC
CASSVEPTYNEQFF
>NA|TRBJ2-2|NA|TRBV11-3
TGTGCCAGCAGCCCTGGTTTGGGACTGGGGGACACCGGGGAGCTGTTTTTT
CASSPGLGLGDTGELFF
>NA|TRBJ1-6|NA|TRBV7-3
TGTGCCAGCAGCCCCCAAGTATGGCCGAGGAATTCACCCCTCCACTTT
CASSPQVWPRNSPLHF
>TRBD2|TRBJ2-7|NA|TRBV7-8
TGTGCCAGCTGCCTTAGCGGGTTACCTCGCTTGAAGGAGCAGTACTTC
CASCLSGLPRLKEQYF
>NA|TRBJ1-2|NA|TRBV7-9
TGTGCCAGCAGCCTCGGACAGCCCTATGAAGGCTACACCTTC
CASSLGQPYEGYTF
>TRBD2|TRBJ2-5|NA|TRBV7-2
TGTGCCAGCAGCTTCAAAGTTGGGGTAGCGGGGGCAGAGACCCAGTACTTC
CASSFKVGVAGAETQYF
>NA|TRBJ1-2|NA|TRBV7-2
TGTGCCAGCAGCTCCTATATGGCCGCAGGCTACACCTTC
CASSSYMAAGYTF
>NA|TRBJ2-6|NA|TRBV15
TGTGCCACCAGCAGAGTGGTAGCCTCTGGGGCCAACGTCCTGACTTTC
CATSRVVASGANVLTF
>NA|TRBJ1-1|NA|TRBV20-1
TGCAGTGCTAGCTCCCGCACTGAAGCTTTCTTT
CSASSRTEAFF
>NA|TRBJ2-2|NA|TRBV27
TGTGCCAGCAGTTTATGGGGCGGGGAGCTGTTTTTT
CASSLWGGELFF
>NA|TRBJ1-2|NA|TRBV12-3/TRBV12-4
TGTGCCAGCAGTTTATGGGACGGGAAAGGCTACACCTTC
CASSLWDGKGYTF
>NA|TRBJ2-3|NA|TRBV9
TGTGCCAGCAGCCCTGCGGCGGGGAGCACAGATACGCAGTATTTT
CASSPAAGSTDTQYF
>NA|TRBJ2-5|once|TRBV30
TGTGCCTGGAGTAAGGGTCAAGAGACCCAGTACTTC
CAWSKGQETQYF
>NA|TRBJ1-4|NA|TRBV20-1
TGCAGTGGCCAGCGGCCAGGGTATGAAAAACTGTTTTTT
CSGQRPGYEKLFF
>TRBD1|TRBJ2-5|NA|TRBV12-3/TRBV12-4
TGTGCCAGCAGTCGGTTACAGGGGGTATCGGAGACCCAGTACTTC
CASSRLQGVSETQYF
>NA|TRBJ1-2|NA|TRBV9
TGTGCCAGCAGCGTAGGTGCGGGCTATGGCTACACCTTC
CASSVGAGYGYTF
>TRBD1|TRBJ1-2|NA|TRBV14
TGTGCCAGCAGCCGCGGGACAGGGAAAGGCTATGGCTACACCTTC
CASSRGTGKGYGYTF
>TRBD1|TRBJ1-2|NA|TRBV10-3
TGTGCCATCGGTCCCGGGACAGCGATTGATGGCTACACCTTC
CAIGPGTAIDGYTF
>NA|TRBJ1-1|NA|TRBV5-1
TGCGCCAGCGGCATTGGCAGGGGCAAGAACACTGAAGCTTTCTTT
CASGIGRGKNTEAFF
>TRBD1|TRBJ1-1|NA|TRBV3-1
TGTGCCAGCAGCCAAGATACAGGGGGTAGCACTGAAGCTTTCTTT
CASSQDTGGSTEAFF
>NA|TRBJ1-3|NA|TRBV4-1
TGCGCCAGCAGCCAAGAGGCACAGTCTGGAAACACCATATATTTT
CASSQEAQSGNTIYF
>TRBD1|TRBJ2-1|NA|TRBV5-1
TGCGCCAGCAGCACCGACAGGGCGAGCTCCTACAATGAGCAGTTCTTC
CASSTDRASSYNEQFF
>NA|TRBJ2-5|NA|TRBV29-1
TGCAGCGCCAAGGACAGCCTACAAGAGACCCAGTACTTC
CSAKDSLQETQYF
>TRBD1|TRBJ1-5|once|TRBV9
TGTGCCAGCAGCGATGGGGGACAGAAACAGCCCCAGCATTTT
CASSDGGQKQPQHF
>NA|TRBJ1-2|NA|TRBV29-1
TGCAGCGCCTCGAGGGCCTATGGCTACACCTTC
CSASRAYGYTF
>NA|TRBJ1-6|NA|TRBV7-2
TGTGCCAGCACCTCCCGGACCGATAATTCACCCCTCCACTTT
CASTSRTDNSPLHF
>NA|TRBJ2-6|NA|TRBV29-1
TGCAGCGTTGAAGTGTCCGGGGCCAACGTCCTGACTTTC
CSVEVSGANVLTF
>NA|TRBJ1-5|NA|TRBV30
TGTGCCTGGAACACAGGGTCAGGCAATCAGCCCCAGCATTTT
CAWNTGSGNQPQHF
>NA|TRBJ2-2|few|TRBV12-3/TRBV12-4
TGTGCCAGCAGTTTAACGGGACCCGGGGAGCTGTTTTTT
CASSLTGPGELFF
>NA|TRBJ2-5|NA|TRBV20-1
TGCAGCTCGGGGCGGGTAGGGCAAGAGACCCAGTACTTC
CSSGRVGQETQYF
>TRBD1|TRBJ2-3|NA|TRBV12-3/TRBV12-4
TGTGCCAGCAGTTCCTACCGGGGACAGGGCACTACTAGCACAGATACGCAGTATTTT
CASSSYRGQGTTSTDTQYF
>TRBD2|TRBJ2-5|NA|TRBV27
TGTGCCAGCCGATTGGTAGCGGGCCAACTTCTAGGGACCCAGTACTTC
CASRLVAGQLLGTQYF
>TRBD1|TRBJ2-7|NA|TRBV29-1
TGCAGCGTTTTCGGGACAGGGTCCTACGAGCAGTACTTC
CSVFGTGSYEQYF
>TRBD2|TRBJ2-6|NA|TRBV7-3
TGTGCCAGCAGCTCCTGGGGGGGATCCCTCTCTGGGGCCAACGTCCTGACTTTC
CASSSWGGSLSGANVLTF
>NA|TRBJ1-2|once|TRBV18
TGTGCCAGCTCACCATCTTCCGGGACGGGTCATGGCTACACCTTC
CASSPSSGTGHGYTF
>NA|TRBJ1-4|NA|TRBV13
TGTGCCAGCAGCCCCAGGGATTATAATGAAAAACTGTTTTTT
CASSPRDYNEKLFF
>NA|TRBJ2-5|NA|TRBV6-5
TGTGCCAGCAGTTATCTCGGGGGGACCCAGTACTTC
CASSYLGGTQYF
>NA|TRBJ1-2|NA|TRBV5-4
TGTGCCAGCAGCTTCCCCGCCTCAAGGGATGGCTACACCTTC
CASSFPASRDGYTF
>NA|TRBJ2-3|NA|TRBV7-9
TGTGCCAGCAGCGCGTCTACTGGGGATACGCAGTATTTT
CASSASTGDTQYF
>TRBD2|TRBJ2-7|NA|TRBV4-1
TGCGCCAGCAGCCAAGTAGGGAGTACGGGAGGGAACGAGCAGTACTTC
CASSQVGSTGGNEQYF
>NA|TRBJ1-5|NA|TRBV6-5
TGTGCCAGCAGACGGGGGAGAGATCAGCCCCAGCATTTT
CASRRGRDQPQHF
>NA|TRBJ2-1|once|TRBV24-1
TGTGCCACCAGTGAACAGGGAAGGAATGAGCAGTTCTTC
CATSEQGRNEQFF
>NA|TRBJ1-1|NA|TRBV29-1
TGCAGCGTTGACGAGGCTTTCTTT
CSVDEAFF
>TRBD2|TRBJ2-7|NA|TRBV3-1
TGTGCCAGCAGCCAAGAGTATCTAGCGGGGTCCTACGAGCAGTACTTC
CASSQEYLAGSYEQYF
>TRBD1|TRBJ2-3|few|TRBV9
TGTGCTAGCAGCGTGGACAGGGGAGATACGCAGTATTTT
CASSVDRGDTQYF
>TRBD2|TRBJ2-1|NA|TRBV5-1
TGCGCCAGCAGCCCGGGACTAGCGGCTGCCGGTGAGCAGTTCTTC
CASSPGLAAAGEQFF
>TRBD1|TRBJ2-5|NA|TRBV9
TGTGCCAGCAGCGTAGTGCAGGGACAGGGCTCAGAGACCCAGTACTTC
CASSVVQGQGSETQYF
>NA|TRBJ1-5|NA|TRBV7-2
TGTGCCAGCAGCTTAGTATCAGACAATCAGCCCCAGCATTTT
CASSLVSDNQPQHF
>NA|TRBJ1-6|NA|TRBV29-1
TGCAGCGTTGGAGAGGGGGGGTTCGGTTCACCCCTCCACTTT
CSVGEGGFGSPLHF
>NA|TRBJ2-3|NA|TRBV24-1
TGTGCCACCAGATCGTCCGATCGCGGAGATACGCAGTATTTT
CATRSSDRGDTQYF
>NA|TRBJ2-5|NA|TRBV20-1
TGCAGTGCTGGGGGGACTCCCGTAGAGACCCAGTACTTC
CSAGGTPVETQYF